Listed below are T cell receptor beta chains from one sample, sequenced in a study of cytomegalovirus exposure and HLA in healthy donors. Libraries were prepared by immunoSEQ multiplex PCR; TCRdb keeps only in-frame clonotypes and omits some of them. In the table there are fewer than 200,000 clones, about 80% of which are singletons. The sequencing input was PBMCs. All receptors come from a man aged 55-75 years in good health and CMV-seronegative. CDR3s include the opening cysteine and the closing phenylalanine or tryptophan. Each record gives: J gene, clone size, V gene, D gene, CDR3 protein, CDR3 DNA. The D gene is left open where the match is weak. Clone size is shown for a subset of rows, as once, few, many or a class of expanded clone.

>TRBJ1-3|few|TRBV28|TRBD1
CASSSGTGTGNTIYF
TGTGCCAGCAGTTCTGGGACAGGGACTGGAAACACCATATATTTT
>TRBJ2-1|NA|TRBV6-1|TRBD2
CASSRERGGYNEQFF
TGTGCCAGCAGCCGAGAGCGGGGGGGCTACAATGAGCAGTTCTTC
>TRBJ1-1|NA|TRBV7-9|NA
CASSQEDQVSGEAFF
TGTGCCAGCAGCCAAGAGGACCAGGTATCGGGGGAAGCTTTCTTT
>TRBJ1-2|NA|TRBV28|NA
CASSFGSGGYTF
TGTGCCAGCAGTTTTGGTTCCGGTGGCTACACCTTC
>TRBJ2-7|NA|TRBV27|TRBD1
CASSPIGQAPSYEQYF
TGTGCCAGCAGTCCCATCGGACAGGCTCCTTCCTACGAGCAGTACTTC
>TRBJ2-5|NA|TRBV5-1|NA
CASSLSQVGGAETQYF
TGCGCCAGCAGCTTGTCACAAGTAGGGGGTGCCGAGACCCAGTACTTC
>TRBJ2-7|NA|TRBV28|TRBD1
CASRRTGMYEQYF
TGTGCCAGCAGAAGGACAGGGATGTACGAGCAGTACTTC
>TRBJ2-2|NA|TRBV6-4|NA
CASSSRAGTGELFF
TGTGCCAGCAGTTCCAGGGCTGGCACCGGGGAGCTGTTTTTT
>TRBJ2-7|NA|TRBV7-2|TRBD2
CASSLEGREAYEQYF
TGTGCCAGCAGCTTAGAGGGGCGGGAGGCGTACGAGCAGTACTTC
>TRBJ1-3|NA|TRBV30|NA
CAWSVPGMGRSGNTIYF
TGTGCCTGGAGTGTACCTGGGATGGGGCGCTCTGGAAACACCATATATTTT
>TRBJ2-1|NA|TRBV30|NA
CAWSLGAEQFF
TGTGCCTGGAGTTTGGGGGCTGAGCAGTTCTTC
>TRBJ2-5|NA|TRBV9|NA
CASSGVQETQYF
TGTGCCAGCAGCGGAGTCCAAGAGACCCAGTACTTC
>TRBJ2-7|NA|TRBV6-1|NA
CASKGTSISYEQYF
TGTGCCAGCAAGGGGACAAGCATCTCCTACGAGCAGTACTTC
>TRBJ2-6|NA|TRBV5-6|TRBD1
CASSFRDSPSGANVLTF
TGTGCCAGCAGCTTTAGGGACAGCCCCTCTGGGGCCAACGTCCTGACTTTC
>TRBJ1-2|NA|TRBV6-5|TRBD1
CASRDRSYGYTF
TGTGCCAGCCGGGACAGAAGTTATGGCTACACCTTC
>TRBJ1-1|NA|TRBV25-1|TRBD1
CASRDRAQNTEAFF
TGTGCCAGCAGAGACAGGGCCCAGAACACTGAAGCTTTCTTT
>TRBJ1-2|NA|TRBV12-5|TRBD1
CASGLLRDRGNYGYTF
TGTGCTAGTGGTCTGCTCCGGGACAGGGGTAACTATGGCTACACCTTC
>TRBJ1-2|once|TRBV19|TRBD1
CASSLQGQFLGYTF
TGTGCCAGTAGTCTTCAGGGACAGTTCCTTGGCTACACCTTC
>TRBJ1-4|NA|TRBV7-9|NA
CASSLRATNEKLFF
TGTGCCAGCAGCTTGAGAGCAACTAATGAAAAACTGTTTTTT
>TRBJ2-2|once|TRBV10-3|TRBD1
CAISGTGNTGELFF
TGTGCCATCTCCGGGACAGGGAACACCGGGGAGCTGTTTTTT
>TRBJ2-7|few|TRBV29-1|NA
CSVAGFQSYEQYF
TGCAGCGTTGCAGGGTTCCAGTCCTACGAGCAGTACTTC
>TRBJ2-6|once|TRBV6-5|NA
CASSYSPHSGANVLTF
TGTGCCAGCAGTTACTCTCCCCATTCTGGGGCCAACGTCCTGACTTTC
>TRBJ1-1|NA|TRBV5-1|TRBD1
CASSSYGTGGMNTEAFF
TGCGCCAGCAGCTCCTACGGGACAGGGGGGATGAACACTGAAGCTTTCTTT
>TRBJ2-3|NA|TRBV4-3|NA
CASSQERRDTQYF
TGCGCCAGCAGCCAAGAAAGGAGGGATACGCAGTATTTT
>TRBJ1-2|NA|TRBV6-1|NA
CASSRTEGGAYGYTF
TGTGCCAGCAGCAGAACAGAGGGGGGGGCTTATGGCTACACCTTC
>TRBJ2-7|NA|TRBV7-8|NA
CASSPTSLGSYEQYF
TGTGCCAGCAGCCCCACCAGTCTAGGGAGCTACGAGCAGTACTTC
>TRBJ1-6|NA|TRBV18|TRBD1
CASSPGTGVNSPLHF
TGTGCCAGCTCACCGGGCACAGGGGTAAATTCACCCCTCCACTTT
>TRBJ2-7|few|TRBV5-4|TRBD1
CASSLGDRSYEQYF
TGTGCCAGCAGCTTGGGGGACAGGAGCTACGAGCAGTACTTC
>TRBJ1-4|NA|TRBV10-2|NA
CASSVPGLTNEKLFF
TGCGCCAGCAGTGTCCCGGGACTCACTAATGAAAAACTGTTTTTT
>TRBJ1-2|NA|TRBV19|NA
CASSTSGDRGYTF
TGTGCCAGTAGTACATCCGGGGATCGTGGCTACACCTTC
>TRBJ1-3|NA|TRBV11-3|NA
CASSLSVASPGNTIYF
TGTGCCAGCAGCTTGAGCGTTGCCAGTCCTGGAAACACCATATATTTT
>TRBJ1-1|NA|TRBV14|NA
CASSQPHTGAFF
TGTGCCAGCAGCCAACCTCATACCGGAGCTTTCTTT
>TRBJ1-6|NA|TRBV7-3|NA
CASSSGESPLHF
TGTGCCAGCAGCTCCGGGGAATCACCCCTCCACTTT
>TRBJ2-3|NA|TRBV5-6|TRBD2
CASSPGGRLGTDTQYF
TGTGCCAGCAGCCCGGGGGGGCGGCTAGGAACAGATACGCAGTATTTT
>TRBJ1-2|NA|TRBV2|TRBD1
CASKTGTGSGYTF
TGTGCCAGCAAAACCGGGACAGGGAGTGGCTACACCTTC
>TRBJ2-5|NA|TRBV20-1|NA
CSARWAETQYF
TGCAGTGCTAGATGGGCAGAGACCCAGTACTTC